These 29 T cell receptor beta chains share one sample of origin, sequenced in a study of shared clonotypes between healthy human individuals. In the naive CD8 group, cells lacked CD45RO and were positively selected for CCR7, so terminally differentiated effector memory CD45RA+ cells were left out. Data came from immunoSEQ multiplex PCR; TCRdb stores just in-frame clones and leaves some out. Of about 2,200,000 clones in the sample, more than 85% were seen once. The sequenced material came from naive CD8+ T cells from PBMCs. These receptor sequences come from a man aged 18 to 29 in good health. Some clones in this sample may be carry-over from other donors' samples.

The rearrangement uses TRBV7-6 and TRBJ2-1; TRBD2 aligns across 12 bases. The CDR3 totals 19 residues. J gave up 14 bases and V 0 bases, and 20 bases lay outside the gene matches. Germline V gene data show CDR1 as SGHVS and CDR2 as FNYEAQ. The CDR3 DNA follows: TGTGCCAGCAGCTTAGCCGAAAACCGACTAGCGGGAGCAGGGTTGGTGGAGTTCTTC. It codes for CASSLAENRLAGAGLVEFF. The full variable domain, completed using reference TRBV7-6 and TRBJ2-1, is GAGVSQSPRYKVTKRGQDVALRCDPISGHVSLYWYRQALGQGPEFLTYFNYEAQQDKSGLPNDRFSAERPEGSISTLTIQRTEQRDSAMYRCASSLAENRLAGAGLVEFFGPGTRLTVL.

The V gene is TRBV6-5, the J gene TRBJ2-7, with 7 bases matching TRBD1. V was clipped by 7 bases and J by 1 base; unmatched bases: 7. CDR1 is MNHEY, CDR2 SVGAGI, per germline. This CDR3 is 14 amino acids long. In nucleotides, the CDR3 is TGTGCCAGCACCTTTTCGACAGGGTCCTACGAGCAGTACTTC. It encodes CASTFSTGSYEQYF.

V usage is TRBV5-4 and J usage is TRBJ2-5; D unclear. This CDR3 contains 17 residues. V was clipped by 4 bases and J by 2 bases, with 21 bases between them. CDR1 SGHNT and CDR2 YYREEE come from the germline V gene (reference sequence). The CDR3 sequence: CASSNEDERRSQETQYF. The CDR3 nucleotides are TGTGCCAGCAGCAACGAGGACGAGCGACGGAGTCAAGAGACCCAGTACTTC.

The chain recombines TRBV27 with TRBJ2-1; tentatively, D is TRBD2 (5 bases). The CDR3 is made up of 16 amino acids. The ends were cut back, 2 bases at V and 2 bases at J, with 13 bases in the middle. CDR1 and CDR2 from the germline V gene are MNHEY and SMNVEV (reference sequence). CDR3 sequence reads: CASSLRPGGPYNEQFF. In nucleotides, the CDR3 is TGTGCCAGCAGTTTACGGCCGGGCGGGCCCTACAATGAGCAGTTCTTC.

This chain joins TRBV12-5 and TRBJ2-5; D remains unclear. CDR1 is LGHNT, CDR2 FRNRAP, per germline. The CDR3 runs to 12 residues. V lost 3 bases, J lost 4 bases, and 6 bases lay in between. The CDR3 protein is CASGFGRETQYF. The CDR3 bases are TGTGCTAGTGGTTTCGGCAGAGAGACCCAGTACTTC.

The V and J genes are TRBV30 and TRBJ2-5; D remains unclear. The CDR3 consists of 13 residues. CDR1 is GTSNPN and CDR2 is SVGIG in the germline V gene (reference sequence). V gave up 1 base and J gave up 4 bases, with 10 bases separating them. The CDR3 region is CAWSGYSRETQYF. As DNA, the CDR3 is TGTGCCTGGAGTGGGTACAGCCGAGAGACCCAGTACTTC.

V usage is TRBV7-6 and J usage is TRBJ2-3, with D possibly being TRBD2 (6 bases). The germline gives CDR1 SGHVS, CDR2 FNYEAQ. Trimming stripped 3 bases from V and 2 bases from J, with 12 bases between. This CDR3 is built from 15 residues. The CDR3 is CASSFTSRPTDTQYF. The CDR3 bases are TGTGCCAGCAGCTTTACTAGCCGGCCCACAGATACGCAGTATTTT.

The chain employs TRBV4-3 and TRBJ1-5; D unclear. V was shortened by 4 bases and J by 4 bases, with 11 bases between the two germline ends. The CDR3 covers 14 residues. Germline-derived CDR1 and CDR2 are LGHNA and YSLEER. The CDR3 loop reads CASSLGLINQPQHF. Here the CDR3 DNA reads TGCGCCAGCAGCCTTGGCCTGATAAATCAGCCCCAGCATTTT.

V and J are TRBV5-6 and TRBJ2-7, with a tentative D call TRBD1 (6 bases). Germline-derived CDR1 and CDR2 are SGHDT and YYEEEE. The CDR3 totals 15 residues. V was clipped by 1 base and J by 6 bases, with 17 bases between them. CDR3 sequence reads: CASSLPTGLSTEQYF. CDR3 sequence (DNA): TGTGCCAGCAGCTTGCCCACAGGGTTGTCTACCGAGCAGTACTTC.

The chain links TRBV2 to TRBJ1-1, with D possibly TRBD1 on 5 matching bases. In germline, CDR1 is SNHLY, CDR2 FYNNEI. Between the trimmed V and J ends, which lost 0 bases and 2 bases, there was a span of 16 bases. This CDR3 has 17 amino acids. In DNA form, the CDR3 reads TGTGCCAGCAGTGAAGCTTCGGACGGGGCAGGAAACACTGAAGCTTTCTTT. Translating gives CASSEASDGAGNTEAFF.

This sequence joins TRBV28 and TRBJ1-5; no clear D. The CDR3 covers 15 residues. Trimming removed 5 bases from V and 3 bases from J, with 14 bases in between. Germline V gives CDR1 MDHEN, CDR2 SYDVKM. CDR3 nucleotide sequence: TGTGCCAGCAGTCCCGTTGGCCCATTCAATCAGCCCCAGCATTTT. This encodes CASSPVGPFNQPQHF.

CDR3 region: CASSRLDRVNTEAFF. The CDR3 coding sequence is TGTGCCAGCAGTCGTCTAGACAGGGTGAACACTGAAGCTTTCTTT. The chain has TRBV6-1 and TRBJ1-1, with TRBD1 matching 7 bases. Germline V gene lookup returns CDR1 MNHNS and CDR2 SASEGT. J lost 0 bases, V lost 5 bases, and 6 bases had no gene match. This CDR3 has 15 amino acids.

The count of this clone is one. The CDR3 loop reads CASSITSDRRNTGELFF. The CDR3 bases are TGTGCCAGCAGCATTACCTCGGACCGAAGGAACACCGGGGAGCTGTTTTTT. The rearrangement joins TRBV9 to TRBJ2-2; unclear D gene. The CDR3 sequence is 17 residues long. Germline CDR1 SGDLS, CDR2 YYNGEE. V shed 4 bases and J shed 1 base, with 17 bases lying between them.

The rearrangement joins TRBV7-9 to TRBJ1-2; D is unclear. Germline V lookup: CDR1 SEHNR, CDR2 FQNEAQ (reference sequence). V dropped 6 bases and J dropped 8 bases, with 7 bases sitting between them. The CDR3 consists of 10 residues. The CDR3 bases are TGTGCCAGCAGGCCGGGGGGCTACACCTTC. It encodes CASRPGGYTF. Using reference TRBV7-9 and TRBJ1-2 for the parts outside the CDR3, the full variable domain is DTGVSQNPRHKITKRGQNVTFRCDPISEHNRLYWYRQTLGQGPEFLTYFQNEAQLEKSRLLSDRFSAERPKGSFSTLEIQRTEQGDSAMYLCASRPGGYTFGSGTRLTVV.

For this clone: Other DNA sequences of this sample code for an identical CDR3. The V and J genes are TRBV7-2 and TRBJ2-7; D is uncertain. The V gene lost 5 bases and the J gene lost 1 base, with 3 bases spanning the gap. This CDR3 region has 11 residues. The germline V gene encodes CDR1 SGHTA and CDR2 FQGNSA. The CDR3 sequence is CASSKSYEQYF. The CDR3 region has the DNA TGTGCCAGCAGCAAATCCTACGAGCAGTACTTC.

The genes are TRBV7-9 and TRBJ2-7; tentative D call: TRBD1 (6 bases). This CDR3 spans 14 amino acids. Per germline, CDR1 SEHNR and CDR2 FQNEAQ (reference sequence). V lost 3 bases and J 5 bases, leaving 14 bases between the germline ends. The CDR3 here is CASSLSQGQDEQYF. Here the CDR3 DNA reads TGTGCCAGCAGCTTGTCCCAGGGGCAGGACGAGCAGTACTTC.

The rearrangement joins TRBV7-9 to TRBJ2-3, with D maybe TRBD2 (6 bases). CDR3 length: 14 residues. Trimming stripped 3 bases from V and 5 bases from J, with 12 bases between. CDR1 SEHNR and CDR2 FQNEAQ come from the germline V gene (reference sequence). CDR3 amino acids: CASSFTERVDTQYF. CDR3 sequence (DNA): TGTGCCAGCAGCTTTACGGAGCGGGTAGATACGCAGTATTTT. The entire variable domain, with the rest obtained from reference TRBV7-9 and TRBJ2-3, is as follows: DTGVSQNPRHKITKRGQNVTFRCDPISEHNRLYWYRQTLGQGPEFLTYFQNEAQLEKSRLLSDRFSAERPKGSFSTLEIQRTEQGDSAMYLCASSFTERVDTQYFGPGTRLTVL.

This clone turned up a few times. The rearrangement links TRBV21-1 to TRBJ1-2. TRBV21-1 is designated a pseudogene. The CDR3 has 12 residues. The CDR3 DNA sequence: TGTGCCAGCAGCAAAGCGGACTATGGCTACACCTTC. Its translation is CASSKADYGYTF.

CDR3 nucleotide sequence: TGTGCCAGGGGAAATGGCGGGGAGCTGTTTTTT. Residues: CARGNGGELFF. The V gene is TRBV2, the J gene TRBJ2-2, with no clear D. Deletions cut 9 bases from V and 7 bases from J, with 9 bases between. The CDR3 is 11 amino acids. Per germline, CDR1 SNHLY and CDR2 FYNNEI.

The chain recombines TRBV7-8 with TRBJ2-7; a weak D match, TRBD2 (6 bases). CDR3 length: 14 residues. In germline, CDR1 is SGHVS, CDR2 FQNEAQ. Trimming pared 2 bases from V and 6 bases from J, leaving 14 bases between. CDR3 sequence reads: CASSLNPGVGEQYF. The CDR3 region has the DNA TGTGCCAGCAGCTTAAATCCGGGAGTGGGCGAGCAGTACTTC.

The genes are TRBV28 and TRBJ2-5; D is perhaps TRBD1 (5 bases). The CDR3 extends over 15 amino acids. Deletions cut 2 bases from V and 10 bases from J, with 20 bases between. CDR1 MDHEN and CDR2 SYDVKM come from the germline V gene. In nucleotides, the CDR3 is TGTGCCAGCAGTTTACAAGGGGCCGATGGGGATGGCCAGTACTTC. Protein sequence: CASSLQGADGDGQYF.

This chain links TRBV9 with TRBJ2-1, with no clear D. V was shortened by 4 bases and J by 0 bases, with 14 bases between the two germline ends. Germline V gene sequence: CDR1 SGDLS, CDR2 YYNGEE. The CDR3 has 16 residues. CDR3 residues: CASSPRFVSSYNEQFF. DNA of the CDR3: TGTGCCAGCAGCCCCCGCTTCGTCAGCTCCTACAATGAGCAGTTCTTC.

V usage is TRBV28 and J usage is TRBJ1-5; no firm D call. Germline V gene sequence: CDR1 MDHEN, CDR2 SYDVKM. Trimming cost V 7 bases and J 2 bases, with 15 bases left between them. This CDR3 comprises 15 residues. The CDR3 region has the DNA TGTGCCAGCACTCTCTCCCTGGAGGGCAATCAGCCCCAGCATTTT. Its protein product is CASTLSLEGNQPQHF.

This chain uses TRBV7-7 with TRBJ2-2, with a tentative D call TRBD1 (6 bases). V gave up 5 bases and J gave up 7 bases, with 17 bases separating them. Germline V CDR1 and CDR2: SSHAT, FNYEAQ (reference sequence). The CDR3 is 15 residues long. CDR3 bases: TGTGCCAGCAGCCAAGGGGCAGGGGTGGTCGGGGAGCTGTTTTTT. Amino acid sequence: CASSQGAGVVGELFF.

This sequence joins TRBV18 and TRBJ1-1; the match to TRBD1 covers 9 bases. The J segment lost 0 bases and the V segment lost 2 bases, leaving 1 base of the junction unmatched. Germline V gives CDR1 KGHSH, CDR2 LQKENI. CDR3 size: 15 residues. The CDR3: CASSPWTGVNTEAFF. Here the CDR3 DNA reads TGTGCCAGCTCACCATGGACAGGGGTGAACACTGAAGCTTTCTTT. Full variable domain (missing parts from reference TRBV18 and TRBJ1-1): NAGVMQNPRHLVRRRGQEARLRCSPMKGHSHVYWYRQLPEEGLKFMVYLQKENIIDESGMPKERFSAEFPKEGPSILRIQQVVRGDSAAYFCASSPWTGVNTEAFFGQGTRLTVV.

The chain uses TRBV11-1 and TRBJ2-7, with 8 bases aligning to TRBD1. The CDR3 runs 14 residues. V gave up 4 bases and J gave up 1 base; unmatched junction bases: 3. Looked up from germline, CDR1 is SGHAT and CDR2 is FQDESV (reference sequence). The CDR3 loop is CASSSGQGSYEQYF. The CDR3, as DNA: TGTGCCAGCAGCTCCGGACAGGGATCCTACGAGCAGTACTTC.

The CDR3 DNA reads TGCAGCGTTGAGTCCGGGACAGGGGGAATCAACCAAGAGACCCAGTACTTC. It specifies CSVESGTGGINQETQYF. V gene TRBV29-1 combines with J gene TRBJ2-5, with TRBD1 matching 11 bases. The CDR3 consists of 17 residues. Germline V lookup: CDR1 SQVTM, CDR2 ANQGSEA. V lost 3 bases to trimming and J lost 0 bases; unmatched junction nucleotides: 9. Full variable domain (outside the CDR3, taken from reference TRBV29-1 and TRBJ2-5): SAVISQKPSRDICQRGTSLTIQCQVDSQVTMMFWYRQQPGQSLTLIATANQGSEATYESGFVIDKFPISRPNLTFSTLTVSNMSPEDSSIYLCSVESGTGGINQETQYFGPGTRLLVL.

In this sample, this clone turned up once. The V gene is TRBV4-1, the J gene TRBJ2-2, with TRBD2 matching 9 bases. J was trimmed by 8 bases and V by 2 bases; bases with no gene match: 12. CDR3 length: 17 amino acids. From germline, CDR1 is MGHRA and CDR2 YSYEKL. The CDR3 DNA reads TGCGCCAGCAGCCAAAGAGGATTGCGGGAGGGCCTAGGGGAGCTGTTTTTT. This gives the protein CASSQRGLREGLGELFF.

The chain carries TRBV29-1 and TRBJ2-1, with a possible D match to TRBD2 (6 bases). The germline V gene has CDR1 SQVTM and CDR2 ANQGSEA. The CDR3 has 14 residues. V lost 8 bases and J lost 4, with 18 bases in between. CDR3 protein: CSSTLGGVYNEQFF. In DNA, the CDR3 is TGCAGCTCCACGCTGGGAGGCGTATACAATGAGCAGTTCTTC.